This section outlines one T cell receptor (beta chain) sequence together with its context. Its antigen remains unknown. This sample was taken from a study of CD4 T cells in relation to SARS-CoV-2 and coronaviruses. Data came from immunoSEQ multiplex PCR; TCRdb stores just in-frame clones and leaves some out. The sample consists of 15,000 to 20,000 clones, over 70% of them appearing once. Findings and limits, study-wide: No crossreactivity against non-spike viral proteins was tested here. Samples before the pandemic and after infection were not matched within any donor.

Before the COVID-19 pandemic, during about 2010-2018, CD4+ T cells were taken from unexposed donors. Isolation of CD4+ T cells took place after about 9 days in culture. Testing used SARS-CoV-2 S/N and four cold-coronavirus spikes on unexposed-donor CD4+ T cells, cells permitting. Sequenced sample: CD4+ T cells from PBMCs, cultured in vitro. This TCR came from a human donor in good health.

The CDR3, as DNA: TGTGCCAGCAGCTTAGAGGGGAGCGGGAGGGCTGGGGCCAACGTCCTGACTTTC. As protein: CASSLEGSGRAGANVLTF. The rearrangement joins TRBV7-8 to TRBJ2-6, with TRBD2 identical over 10 bases. This CDR3 is 18 amino acids long. Trimming cost V 1 base and J 2 bases; bases outside gene matches: 5. The V gene's germline CDR1 is SGHVS and CDR2 FQNEAQ. Complete variable domain (other parts from reference TRBV7-8 and TRBJ2-6): GAGVSQSPRYKVAKRGQDVALRCDPISGHVSLFWYQQALGQGPEFLTYFQNEAQLDKSGLPSDRFFAERPEGSVSTLKIQRTQQEDSAVYLCASSLEGSGRAGANVLTFGAGSRLTVL.